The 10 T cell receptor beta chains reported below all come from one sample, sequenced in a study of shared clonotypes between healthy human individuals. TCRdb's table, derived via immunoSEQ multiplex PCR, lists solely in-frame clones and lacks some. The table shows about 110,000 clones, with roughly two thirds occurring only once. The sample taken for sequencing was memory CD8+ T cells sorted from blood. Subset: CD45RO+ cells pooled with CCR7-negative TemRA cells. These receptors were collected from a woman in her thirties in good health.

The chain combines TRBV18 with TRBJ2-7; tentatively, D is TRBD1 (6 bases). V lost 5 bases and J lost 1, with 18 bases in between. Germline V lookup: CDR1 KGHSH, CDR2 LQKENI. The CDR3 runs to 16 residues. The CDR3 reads CASSGGRGQPSYEQYF. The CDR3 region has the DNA TGTGCCAGCTCAGGGGGCAGGGGCCAACCTTCCTACGAGCAGTACTTC.

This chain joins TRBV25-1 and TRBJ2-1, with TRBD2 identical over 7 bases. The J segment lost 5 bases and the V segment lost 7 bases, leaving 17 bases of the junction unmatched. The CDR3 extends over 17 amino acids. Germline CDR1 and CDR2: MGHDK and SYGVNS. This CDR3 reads CASTEGSLGEGDNEQFF. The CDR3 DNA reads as TGTGCCAGCACCGAAGGCTCTCTGGGGGAGGGCGACAATGAGCAGTTCTTC.

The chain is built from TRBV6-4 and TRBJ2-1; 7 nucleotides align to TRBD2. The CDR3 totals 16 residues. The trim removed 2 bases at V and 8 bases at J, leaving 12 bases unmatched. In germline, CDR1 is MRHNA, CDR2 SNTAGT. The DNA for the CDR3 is TGTGCCAGCAGTGACCGGGGAGGGTCCGACGTCCATGAGCAGTTCTTC. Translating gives CASSDRGGSDVHEQFF.

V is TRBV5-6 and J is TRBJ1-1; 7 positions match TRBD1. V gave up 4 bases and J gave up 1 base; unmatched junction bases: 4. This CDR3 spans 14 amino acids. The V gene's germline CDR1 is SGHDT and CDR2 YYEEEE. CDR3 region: CASSVGQQNTEAFF. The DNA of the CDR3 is TGTGCCAGCAGCGTGGGACAGCAGAACACTGAAGCTTTCTTT.

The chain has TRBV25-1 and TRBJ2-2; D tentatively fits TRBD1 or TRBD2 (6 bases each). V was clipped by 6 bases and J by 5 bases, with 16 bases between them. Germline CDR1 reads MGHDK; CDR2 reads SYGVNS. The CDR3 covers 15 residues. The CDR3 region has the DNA TGTGCCAGCAGCGGACTACAGGGAGGAACCGGGGAGCTGTTTTTT. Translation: CASSGLQGGTGELFF.

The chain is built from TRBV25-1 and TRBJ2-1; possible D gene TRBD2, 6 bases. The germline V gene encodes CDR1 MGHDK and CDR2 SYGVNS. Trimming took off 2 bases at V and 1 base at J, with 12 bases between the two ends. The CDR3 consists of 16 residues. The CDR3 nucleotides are TGTGCCAGCAGTGAAGGTGACGGGGGTTCCTACAATGAGCAGTTCTTC. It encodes CASSEGDGGSYNEQFF.

CDR3 nucleotides: TGTGTCAGAAGCGTTGGTCAGGGACAGGCCTACGAGCAGTACTTC. Translation gives CVRSVGQGQAYEQYF. V and J are TRBV7-5 and TRBJ2-5; the DNA was not compared with TRBD1, the D call given in the table. The assigned J gene may be wrong: the sequence end matches TRBJ2-7 better. TRBV7-5 is described as a pseudogene. The length of the CDR3 is 15 residues.

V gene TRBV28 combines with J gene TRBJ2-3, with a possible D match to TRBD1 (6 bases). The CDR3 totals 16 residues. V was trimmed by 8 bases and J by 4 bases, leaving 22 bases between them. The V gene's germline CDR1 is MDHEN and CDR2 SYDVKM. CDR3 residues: CASFTPQGLSADTQYF. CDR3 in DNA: TGTGCCAGCTTCACCCCCCAGGGGCTGTCAGCAGATACGCAGTATTTT.

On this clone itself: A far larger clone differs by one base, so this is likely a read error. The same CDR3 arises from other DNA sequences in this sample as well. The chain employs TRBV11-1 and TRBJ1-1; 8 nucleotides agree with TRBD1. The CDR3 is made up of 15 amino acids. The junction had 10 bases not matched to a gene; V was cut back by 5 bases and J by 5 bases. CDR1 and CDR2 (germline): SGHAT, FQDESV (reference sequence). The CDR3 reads CASSPGQGWNTEAFF. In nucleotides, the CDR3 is TGTGCCAGCAGCCCAGGACAGGGATGGAATACTGAAGCTTTCTTT.

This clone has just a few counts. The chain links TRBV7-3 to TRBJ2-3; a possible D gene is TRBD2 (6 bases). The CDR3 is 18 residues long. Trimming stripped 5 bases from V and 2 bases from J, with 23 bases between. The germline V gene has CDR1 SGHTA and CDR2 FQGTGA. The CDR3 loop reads CASSPSLAGPHPTDTQYF. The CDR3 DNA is TGTGCCAGCAGCCCCTCCCTCGCGGGACCACATCCCACAGATACGCAGTATTTT.